These 18 T cell receptor beta chains share one sample of origin, sequenced in a study of blood T cell repertoires in COVID-19. TCRdb's copy holds only in-frame clones and misses some; the assay was immunoSEQ multiplex PCR. The table has about 320,000 clones, 90% to 95% seen once. Sequencing was performed on PBMCs or T cells enriched from blood (not recorded which). The receptors were gathered from a woman aged 25-40 years who had been exposed to COVID-19.

The genes are TRBV6-2 or TRBV6-3 and TRBJ1-2; 10 positions agree with TRBD1. Germline loops: CDR1 MNHEY, CDR2 SVGEGT. The CDR3 is 14 amino acids. V was pared by 1 base and J by 5 bases, with 1 base of the junction left unmatched. In nucleotides, the CDR3 is TGTGCCAGCAGTTACTTGGGACAGGGGTATGGCTACACCTTC. This gives the protein CASSYLGQGYGYTF.

V usage is TRBV7-9 and J usage is TRBJ1-2, with unresolved D. Germline lookup yields CDR1 SEHNR and CDR2 FQNEAQ (reference sequence). CDR3 length equals 11 residues. The V and J ends lost 0 bases and 12 bases respectively, with 8 bases between them. The chain's CDR3 is CASSLARGDTF. The DNA of the CDR3 is TGTGCCAGCAGCTTAGCCCGCGGGGACACCTTC.

V usage is TRBV3-1 (or the pseudogene TRBV3-2) and J usage is TRBJ2-3, with TRBD2 matching over 12 bases. This CDR3 has 17 amino acids. Per the germline V gene, CDR1 is LGHDT and CDR2 is YNNKEL (reference sequence). V shed 1 base and J 0 bases; nucleotides not matched to a gene: 2. The CDR3 reads CASSQGTSGVSTDTQYF. The CDR3 DNA sequence: TGTGCCAGCAGCCAAGGGACTAGCGGGGTGAGCACAGATACGCAGTATTTT.

The chain employs TRBV2 and TRBJ2-7; the match to TRBD1 covers 7 bases. This CDR3 spans 14 amino acids. Germline V gene sequence: CDR1 SNHLY, CDR2 FYNNEI. After removal of 6 bases from V and 4 bases from J, the junction contained 9 bases not matched to a gene. CDR3 amino acids: CASREWGQIYEQYF. The CDR3 DNA follows: TGTGCCAGCAGAGAATGGGGACAGATTTACGAGCAGTACTTC.

This chain joins TRBV27 and TRBJ1-5, with D tentatively TRBD1 (5 bases). Germline-derived CDR1 and CDR2 are MNHEY and SMNVEV (reference sequence). The V end lost 7 bases, the J end lost 4 bases, and 17 bases lay between the germline ends. The CDR3 totals 15 residues. The CDR3 reads CASTPHGGVNQPQHF. The CDR3 DNA reads TGTGCCAGCACACCACATGGGGGGGTGAATCAGCCCCAGCATTTT.

This chain uses TRBV10-3 with TRBJ2-7; maybe TRBD1 (6 bases). CDR1 is ENHRY and CDR2 is SYGVKD in the germline V gene. CDR3 length: 14 amino acids. V lost 10 bases, J lost 8 bases, and 24 bases lay in between. CDR3 nucleotides: TGTGCCACCATACCCGGGACAAGGTCCCTAAAGCAGTACTTC. This codes for CATIPGTRSLKQYF.

The V call is TRBV14, the J call TRBJ2-3, with D tentatively TRBD2 (5 bases). Germline V gene sequence: CDR1 SGHDN, CDR2 FVKESK. This CDR3 region has 14 residues. Between the trimmed V and J ends, which lost 4 bases and 4 bases, there was a span of 12 bases. The CDR3 reads CASSRLTGADTQYF. DNA for the CDR3: TGTGCCAGCAGCCGCCTAACCGGGGCAGATACGCAGTATTTT.

The V call is TRBV2, the J call TRBJ1-1; D gene uncertain. Looked up from germline, CDR1 is SNHLY and CDR2 is FYNNEI. This CDR3 has 15 amino acids. Deletions cut 4 bases from V and 0 bases from J, with 12 bases between. CDR3 sequence reads: CASSAFGSVNTEAFF. The CDR3 nucleotides read TGTGCCAGCAGTGCTTTCGGCAGCGTGAACACTGAAGCTTTCTTT.

J is TRBJ2-5 and V is TRBV19; perhaps TRBD2 as D (5 bases). There are 15 residues in the CDR3. Trimming cost V 5 bases and J 3 bases, with 16 bases left between them. CDR1 LNHDA and CDR2 SQIVND come from the germline V gene (reference sequence). The CDR3 reads CASSDRGGWKETQYF. The CDR3 DNA follows: TGTGCCAGTAGTGACCGTGGAGGCTGGAAAGAGACCCAGTACTTC.

J is TRBJ2-2 and V is TRBV24-1, with 11 bases fitting TRBD1. CDR3 size: 16 residues. CDR1 and CDR2 (germline): KGHDR, SFDVKD. V dropped 0 bases and J dropped 4; count of bases not matched to a gene: 0. CDR3 amino acids: CATSDLGQGATGELFF. CDR3 DNA sequence: TGTGCCACCAGTGATTTGGGACAGGGGGCCACCGGGGAGCTGTTTTTT.

This chain links TRBV5-1 with TRBJ2-1, with 8 bases identical to TRBD1. Germline V CDR1 and CDR2: SGHRS, YFSETQ. After removal of 3 bases from V and 4 bases from J, the junction contained 6 bases not matched to a gene. This CDR3 is built from 15 residues. CDR3 sequence: CASSWTGTGYNEQFF. CDR3 in DNA: TGCGCCAGCAGCTGGACCGGGACAGGTTACAATGAGCAGTTCTTC.

The chain uses TRBV7-8 and TRBJ2-5, with 9 bases matching TRBD2. The CDR3 consists of 14 residues. With V trimmed by 5 bases and J by 4 bases, 5 bases remained unmatched. CDR1 SGHVS and CDR2 FQNEAQ come from the germline V gene. The CDR3 here is CASSPGLAAETQYF. CDR3 nucleotide sequence: TGTGCCAGCAGCCCGGGACTAGCTGCAGAGACCCAGTACTTC. The complete variable domain, with remaining parts taken from reference TRBV7-8 and TRBJ2-5, reads GAGVSQSPRYKVAKRGQDVALRCDPISGHVSLFWYQQALGQGPEFLTYFQNEAQLDKSGLPSDRFFAERPEGSVSTLKIQRTQQEDSAVYLCASSPGLAAETQYFGPGTRLLVL.

The chain couples TRBV5-5 to TRBJ1-2; tentatively, D is TRBD1 (6 bases). Trimming left V 4 bases short and J 0 bases short, with 13 bases between. The CDR3 loop spans 15 amino acids. Looked up from germline, CDR1 is SGHKS and CDR2 is YYEKEE (reference sequence). CDR3 residues: CASSQGTIANYGYTF. CDR3 nucleotides: TGTGCCAGCAGCCAAGGGACAATTGCTAACTATGGCTACACCTTC.

The CDR3 region is CASSQGPYRGPGKIQYF. DNA for the CDR3: TGCGCCAGCAGCCAAGGACCTTACAGGGGGCCAGGAAAAATTCAGTACTTC. V gene TRBV4-3 combines with J gene TRBJ2-4; 9 bases line up with TRBD1. The CDR3 is 17 amino acids. Germline CDR1 LGHNA, CDR2 YSLEER. V was pared by 1 base and J by 10 bases, with 14 bases of the junction left unmatched.

The genes are TRBV15 and TRBJ2-2; D is undetermined. The CDR3 covers 12 residues. The ends were cut back, 1 base at V and 7 bases at J, with 4 bases in the middle. From germline, CDR1 is LNHNV and CDR2 YYDKDF (reference sequence). The CDR3 loop reads CATSRGGGELFF. The CDR3 bases are TGTGCCACCAGCAGAGGCGGCGGGGAGCTGTTTTTT.

The rearrangement joins TRBV4-2 to TRBJ1-1; TRBD1 aligns across 9 bases. V was pared by 3 bases and J by 8 bases, with 4 bases of the junction left unmatched. Looked up from germline, CDR1 is LGHNA and CDR2 is YNFKEQ. The CDR3 runs to 13 residues. The CDR3 here is CASSQTGTGEAFF. CDR3 in DNA: TGTGCCAGCAGCCAGACCGGGACAGGGGAAGCTTTCTTT.

In its sample, this clone was seen a few times. V is TRBV19 and J is TRBJ2-7; TRBD1 is a possible D gene (5 bases). The V end lost 3 bases, the J end lost 3 bases, and 21 bases lay between the germline ends. The CDR3 covers 17 residues. Looked up from germline, CDR1 is LNHDA and CDR2 is SQIVND (reference sequence). The CDR3 is CASSIGLGGAGDYEQYF. The CDR3 coding sequence is TGTGCCAGTAGTATCGGGTTGGGTGGGGCAGGAGACTACGAGCAGTACTTC.

The chain combines TRBV10-3 with TRBJ1-3; TRBD1 is a possible D gene (6 bases). This CDR3 contains 18 residues. From germline, CDR1 is ENHRY and CDR2 SYGVKD. V gave up 5 bases and J gave up 0 bases, with 20 bases separating them. In DNA form, the CDR3 reads TGTGCCATCAGTCACCCACACGCATTACAGGGCTCTGGAAACACCATATATTTT. Residues: CAISHPHALQGSGNTIYF.